The clone carrying this T cell receptor beta chain was detected only a few times. Antigen specificity is unknown. The V and J ends lost 6 bases and 2 bases respectively, with 12 bases between them. CDR1 and CDR2 (germline): SQVTM, ANQGSEA. The CDR3 runs 13 residues. It was with 60 Vbeta and 13 Jbeta primers that the PCR ran. Libraries were prepared by immunoSEQ multiplex PCR; TCRdb keeps only in-frame clonotypes and omits some of them. The sample lists around 120,000 clones; roughly 80% were seen once. The data derive from a study of cytomegalovirus exposure and HLA in healthy donors. Study-wide findings and caveats: Analysis was carried out at a later point, and it linked a missense DCLRE1C variant to TCR beta V- and J-gene trimming. The study recorded 164 TCR beta chains that were cytomegalovirus-associated. Sequencing depth across donors, presence/absence analyses assumed, was roughly uniform.

The sequencing input was PBMCs. V is TRBV29-1 and J is TRBJ2-3, with D perhaps TRBD2 (6 bases). The source is a male donor in good health and CMV-seronegative. CDR3: CSVEGRVTDTQYF. The CDR3 DNA sequence: TGCAGCGTGGAGGGCCGGGTCACAGATACGCAGTATTTT.